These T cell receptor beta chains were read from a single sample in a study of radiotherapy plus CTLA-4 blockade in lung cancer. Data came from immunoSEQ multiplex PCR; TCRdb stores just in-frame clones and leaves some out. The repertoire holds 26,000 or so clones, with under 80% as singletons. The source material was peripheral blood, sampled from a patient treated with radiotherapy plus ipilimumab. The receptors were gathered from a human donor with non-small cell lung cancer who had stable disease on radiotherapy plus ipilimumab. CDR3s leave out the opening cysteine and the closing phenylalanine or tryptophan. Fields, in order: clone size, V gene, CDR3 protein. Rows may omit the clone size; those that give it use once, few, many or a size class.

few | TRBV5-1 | ASSLDTGTRATNEKLF
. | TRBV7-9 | ASSLNPDYNYGYT
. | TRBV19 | ASTPGGRGGNEQF
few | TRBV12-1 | ASSFDERGGSTDTQY
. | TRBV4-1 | ASSQSLMGGRWDNYGYT
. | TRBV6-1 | ASSDLGRGNTGELF
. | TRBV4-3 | ASSQGTGGNNYGYT
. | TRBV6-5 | ASSTTGTPLH
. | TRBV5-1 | ASSLVERQANTEAF
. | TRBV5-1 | ASSAGTDTNEKLF
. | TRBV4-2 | ASSQDGIQSAGEETQY
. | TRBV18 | ASSLGQGGEKLF
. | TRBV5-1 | ASSLEGRKIHYGYT
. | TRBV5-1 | ASSGEGGRETQY
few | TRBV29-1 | SAEGDPNTEAF
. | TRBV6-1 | ASRSFSLHQPQH
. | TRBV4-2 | ASSQDGPPGGCT
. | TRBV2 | ASSEARTNTGELF
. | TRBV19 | ASSPYRDSNEQF
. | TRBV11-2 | ASSLEVGLVTEAF
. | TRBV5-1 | ASSSLLGTGYEQY
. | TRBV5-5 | ASSLGVLSGNTIY
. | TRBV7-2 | ASSLNTGELF
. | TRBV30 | AWSVLAGANYGYT